This paragraph covers one T cell receptor beta chain sequence. Method: immunoSEQ multiplex PCR; TCRdb's copy keeps in-frame clones and lacks some. The table has 97,000 or so clones, over 75% seen once. These data come from a study of blood T cell repertoires in COVID-19. Germline values: CDR1 LGHNT, CDR2 FRNRAP. V was clipped by 5 bases and J by 4 bases; unmatched bases: 2. The CDR3 runs to 13 residues. Sequenced: peripheral blood. This TCR was sampled from a man aged 55 to 70 with acute or convalescent COVID-19. The genes are TRBV12-5 and TRBJ1-2; 9 bases map to TRBD1. The CDR3 DNA is TGTGCTAGTGGTCGGGACAGGGTCTATGGCTACACCTTC. Translation: CASGRDRVYGYTF.